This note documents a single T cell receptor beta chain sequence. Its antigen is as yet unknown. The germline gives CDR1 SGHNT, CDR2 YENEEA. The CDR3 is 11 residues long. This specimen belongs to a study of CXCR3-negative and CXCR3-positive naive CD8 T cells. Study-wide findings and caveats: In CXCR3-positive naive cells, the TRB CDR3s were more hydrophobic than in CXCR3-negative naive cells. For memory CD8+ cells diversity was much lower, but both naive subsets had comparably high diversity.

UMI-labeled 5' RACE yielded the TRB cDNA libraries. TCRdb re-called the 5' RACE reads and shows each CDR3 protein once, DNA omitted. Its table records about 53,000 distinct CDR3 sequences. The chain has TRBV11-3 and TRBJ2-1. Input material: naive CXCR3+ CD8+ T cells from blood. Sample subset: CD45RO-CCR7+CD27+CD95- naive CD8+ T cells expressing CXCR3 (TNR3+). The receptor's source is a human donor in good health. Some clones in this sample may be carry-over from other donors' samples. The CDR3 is CASSLVREQFF.